This entry lists 30 T cell receptor beta chains sequenced from one sample in a study of T cells expressing NK-cell markers. Using the 5' RACE reads, TCRdb records one entry per CDR3 protein without DNA. The sample table includes 350,000 to 400,000 distinct CDR3 sequences. Input material: blood T cells: a sorted CD56 or NKG2C T cell subset, CD4+ or CD8+ T cells, or bulk PBMC T cells (not recorded which). The receptors here all came from a woman in her 50s in good health.

The genes are TRBV2 and TRBJ2-2; as DNA is missing, the TRBD1 call by TCRdb cannot be tested. CDR3 length: 14 amino acids. CDR1 and CDR2 (germline): SNHLY, FYNNEI. The CDR3 loop reads CASSEGQGGGELFF. The whole variable domain, remainder taken from reference TRBV2 and TRBJ2-2, is EPEVTQTPSHQVTQMGQEVILRCVPISNHLYFYWYRQILGQKVEFLVSFYNNEISEKSEIFDDQFSVERPDGSNFTLKIRSTKLEDSAMYFCASSEGQGGGELFFGEGSRLTVL.

The chain combines TRBV5-1 with TRBJ2-3. Germline V gene lookup returns CDR1 SGHRS and CDR2 YFSETQ. This CDR3 has 15 amino acids. The CDR3 sequence is CASSLAKRLTDTQYF.

The V gene is TRBV7-9, the J gene TRBJ1-2; absent DNA, TCRdb's TRBD1 call cannot be checked. CDR1 SEHNR and CDR2 FQNEAQ come from the germline V gene (reference sequence). The CDR3 length is 13 residues. The CDR3 sequence is CASSFREYYGYTF.

This rearrangement joins TRBV20-1 to TRBJ1-5; the D call of TRBD1 rests on TCRdb alone, since no DNA is present to check it. Germline-derived CDR1 and CDR2 are DFQATT and SNEGSKA (reference sequence). This CDR3 comprises 15 residues. CDR3 sequence reads: CSAREPGQVYQPQHF.

The chain recombines TRBV9 with TRBJ2-5; TCRdb's D call, TRBD1, is unchecked because there is no DNA. Germline V lookup: CDR1 SGDLS, CDR2 YYNGEE. The CDR3 spans 16 residues. CDR3 loop: CASSVGARGLEETQYF. Based on the CDR3 plus reference TRBV9 and TRBJ2-5, the full variable domain is DSGVTQTPKHLITATGQRVTLRCSPRSGDLSVYWYQQSLDQGLQFLIQYYNGEERAKGNILERFSAQQFPDLHSELNLSSLELGDSALYFCASSVGARGLEETQYFGPGTRLLVL.

The V and J genes are TRBV24-1 and TRBJ2-5. Germline-derived CDR1 and CDR2 are KGHDR and SFDVKD. This CDR3 region has 13 residues. The CDR3 protein is CATSDRSQETQYF.

CDR3 sequence: CSARDYGARSGANVLTF. V and J are TRBV20-1 and TRBJ2-6; without DNA, the TCRdb call of TRBD1 cannot be checked. CDR3 length equals 17 residues. Germline V gene lookup returns CDR1 DFQATT and CDR2 SNEGSKA (reference sequence).

This sequence joins TRBV7-2 and TRBJ1-3. Per the germline V gene, CDR1 is SGHTA and CDR2 is FQGNSA. The CDR3 spans 15 residues. CDR3 sequence: CASSASVTSGNTIYF.

The chain has TRBV3-1 and TRBJ2-1. Germline CDR1 LGHDT, CDR2 YNNKEL (reference sequence). The CDR3 length is 12 residues. CDR3 sequence: CASSRNYNEQFF.

The chain is built from TRBV20-1 and TRBJ2-7. CDR1 is DFQATT, CDR2 SNEGSKA, per germline (reference sequence). The CDR3 covers 12 residues. This CDR3 is CSASVSGDEQYF.

This chain connects TRBV18 to TRBJ2-5; TCRdb reports TRBD1, a call that lacks DNA to check it against. Germline V CDR1 and CDR2: KGHSH, LQKENI. The CDR3 length is 14 residues. Here the CDR3 reads CASSPNFGGETQYF.

V gene TRBV21-1 combines with J gene TRBJ2-3; the D gene TCRdb calls, TRBD2, cannot be checked with no DNA. TRBV21-1 has pseudogene status. The CDR3 has 15 amino acids. The CDR3 loop reads CASSISGRDTDTQYF.

The V gene is TRBV12-3 or TRBV12-4, the J gene TRBJ2-1; absent DNA, TCRdb's TRBD2 call cannot be checked. CDR3 length: 13 residues. CDR3 protein: CASKREDYNEQFF.

J is TRBJ2-1 and V is TRBV30; there is no DNA to check the TCRdb D call of TRBD2. CDR1 GTSNPN and CDR2 SVGIG come from the germline V gene (reference sequence). There are 11 residues in the CDR3. CDR3 sequence: CAWMSSGLRFF.

The V call is TRBV10-3, the J call TRBJ2-3; the TCRdb call, TRBD2, lacks DNA for checking. Germline V gene data show CDR1 as ENHRY and CDR2 as SYGVKD. The CDR3 loop spans 17 amino acids. CDR3 region: CAISAGLAGPSTDTQYF.

The chain recombines TRBV12-3 or TRBV12-4 with TRBJ2-7; TCRdb indicates TRBD1, and absent DNA this call remains unverified. There are 15 residues in the CDR3. Here the CDR3 reads CASSSPARGDYEQYF.

V is TRBV6-4 and J is TRBJ2-3; TCRdb's D call, TRBD1, is unchecked because there is no DNA. There are 13 residues in the CDR3. CDR1 MRHNA and CDR2 SNTAGT come from the germline V gene. The CDR3 here is CASSGDRGDTQYF.

The V gene is TRBV11-2, the J gene TRBJ2-3; TCRdb picks TRBD1, but there is no DNA to check that call. The CDR3 loop spans 18 amino acids. CDR1 is SGHAT, CDR2 FQNNGV, per germline. The CDR3 region is CASSLGGRRGPRGDTQYF. Supplemented by reference TRBV11-2 and TRBJ2-3, the full variable domain reads EAGVAQSPRYKIIEKRQSVAFWCNPISGHATLYWYQQILGQGPKLLIQFQNNGVVDDSQLPKDRFSAERLKGVDSTLKIQPAKLEDSAVYLCASSLGGRRGPRGDTQYFGPGTRLTVL.

The chain carries TRBV7-2 and TRBJ2-7; no DNA is available, so the TRBD1 call from TCRdb remains unchecked. Germline CDR1 and CDR2: SGHTA and FQGNSA. The CDR3 is made up of 13 amino acids. The CDR3 loop is CASSYGTGDEQYF.

CDR3 loop: CASSLEGVEQFF. The chain has TRBV11-2 and TRBJ2-1; TCRdb gives TRBD1 as the D gene, but with no DNA this cannot be confirmed. Germline values: CDR1 SGHAT, CDR2 FQNNGV. CDR3 length: 12 residues.

CDR3 amino acids: CASSLGLGENTEAFF. This chain uses TRBV7-6 with TRBJ1-1; the D call of TRBD1 rests on TCRdb alone, since no DNA is present to check it. CDR1 is SGHVS, CDR2 FNYEAQ, per germline. This CDR3 is built from 15 residues.

This chain uses TRBV4-2 with TRBJ2-3; TCRdb lists TRBD2, though no DNA is available to test this call. In germline, CDR1 is LGHNA, CDR2 YNFKEQ. This CDR3 comprises 15 residues. The CDR3 here is CASSGQAGGTDTQYF.

The V gene is TRBV15, the J gene TRBJ2-7; absent DNA, TCRdb's TRBD2 call cannot be checked. Germline V lookup: CDR1 LNHNV, CDR2 YYDKDF (reference sequence). CDR3 length: 16 residues. Here the CDR3 reads CATSRDRGFEPYEQYF.

The genes are TRBV12-3 or TRBV12-4 and TRBJ2-2; TCRdb gives TRBD1 as the D gene, but with no DNA this cannot be confirmed. The CDR3 totals 14 residues. CDR3 sequence reads: CASRQGVITGELFF.

The V and J genes are TRBV2 and TRBJ2-4; TCRdb's D call, TRBD2, is unchecked because there is no DNA. Per germline, CDR1 SNHLY and CDR2 FYNNEI. The CDR3 length is 17 residues. The CDR3 protein is CASSAGGQPASKNIQYF.

V is TRBV4-1 and J is TRBJ2-3; checking the TCRdb D call of TRBD1 is not possible without DNA. In germline, CDR1 is MGHRA, CDR2 YSYEKL. The CDR3 spans 15 residues. The CDR3: CASSQSTGGTNTQYF.

The chain employs TRBV6-2 or TRBV6-3 and TRBJ2-5. Germline V gives CDR1 MNHEY, CDR2 SVGEGT. The CDR3 consists of 13 residues. CDR3 sequence: CASSYSQRETQYF.

J is TRBJ2-1 and V is TRBV20-1; TCRdb returns TRBD2, unconfirmable since there is no DNA. CDR1 and CDR2 (germline): DFQATT, SNEGSKA (reference sequence). CDR3 size: 13 residues. CDR3 in amino acids: CSASPGSATTYFF.

The V gene is TRBV19, the J gene TRBJ2-1; as DNA is missing, the TRBD2 call by TCRdb cannot be tested. This CDR3 is 12 amino acids long. Per germline, CDR1 LNHDA and CDR2 SQIVND (reference sequence). The CDR3 sequence is CATEEGSNEQFF.

J is TRBJ1-4 and V is TRBV4-2; the TCRdb call, TRBD1, lacks DNA for checking. This CDR3 region has 16 residues. Germline CDR1 reads LGHNA; CDR2 reads YNFKEQ. The CDR3 sequence is CASSVFPGQGAEKLFF.